What follows are 8 T cell receptor beta chains derived from one specimen sequenced in a study of PD-L1 blockade in urothelial cancer (TCRdb year 2017). The library was generated by the immunoSEQ multiplex PCR assay. TCRdb mirrors the immuneACCESS table, restricted to in-frame sequences. Some clones are absent from its copies; in checked studies, under half trace to an unresolved V gene, and the reason for the others is unknown. The sample has 35,000 to 45,000 clones on record, about 90% of them singletons. Under 8.5% of the sample goes to the ten largest clones. The sample's time point label, decoded: peripheral blood 6 weeks after treatment start. Sequences were derived from PBMCs, sampled around atezolizumab (anti-PD-L1) treatment. These TCRs come from a man aged 65 to 79 with urothelial cancer.

On this clone: An end of the junction differs from the germline gene, which may be a read error. This chain's CDR3 is CASSLGATMNTEAFF. CDR3 coding DNA: TGTGCCAGCAGCCTAGGTGCCACTATGAACACTGAAGCTTTCTTT. The chain is built from TRBV13 and TRBJ1-1; D remains unclear. CDR1 and CDR2 (germline): PRHDT, FYEKMQ (reference sequence). This CDR3 has 15 amino acids.

This chain connects TRBV25-1 to TRBJ2-7, with D possibly matching TRBD2 (6 bases). Trimming removed 6 bases at V and 1 base at J, with 16 bases between. This CDR3 has 15 amino acids. CDR1 MGHDK and CDR2 SYGVNS come from the germline V gene. The CDR3 sequence is CASSQTSILSYEQYF. Here the CDR3 DNA reads TGTGCCAGCAGCCAAACTAGCATTCTGTCCTACGAGCAGTACTTC.

This chain joins TRBV28 and TRBJ1-1; D remains unclear. CDR1 MDHEN and CDR2 SYDVKM come from the germline V gene. The CDR3 consists of 13 residues. The V end was cut by 2 bases, the J end by 6 bases, with 10 bases between. The CDR3 DNA is TGTGCCAGCAGTTTACGCCCGGAGTCTGAAGCTTTCTTT. Encoded protein: CASSLRPESEAFF.

The V gene is TRBV5-1, the J gene TRBJ1-1, with a possible D match to TRBD1 (5 bases). CDR1 and CDR2 (germline): SGHRS, YFSETQ. The ends were cut back, 4 bases at V and 4 bases at J, with 17 bases in the middle. The CDR3 totals 15 residues. The CDR3 loop is CASSPWGGEGTEAFF. The DNA of the CDR3 is TGCGCCAGCAGCCCCTGGGGCGGGGAGGGCACTGAAGCTTTCTTT.

The V gene is TRBV5-6, the J gene TRBJ2-7, with TRBD2 identical over 7 bases. The CDR3 covers 15 residues. Germline-derived CDR1 and CDR2 are SGHDT and YYEEEE. Germline trimming cut 0 bases from V and 0 bases from J; bases unmatched to any gene: 3. The CDR3 loop reads CASSLVGGGSYEQYF. CDR3 DNA sequence: TGTGCCAGCAGCTTGGTTGGCGGGGGCTCCTACGAGCAGTACTTC. The full variable domain, completed using reference TRBV5-6 and TRBJ2-7, is DAGVTQSPTHLIKTRGQQVTLRCSPKSGHDTVSWYQQALGQGPQFIFQYYEEEERQRGNFPDRFSGHQFPNYSSELNVNALLLGDSALYLCASSLVGGGSYEQYFGPGTRLTVT.

The chain combines TRBV28 with TRBJ1-2, with D perhaps TRBD1 (5 bases). The CDR3 contains 12 residues. Trimming took 7 bases from V and 6 from J, leaving 12 bases between them. Per the germline V gene, CDR1 is MDHEN and CDR2 is SYDVKM. CDR3 sequence: CASNAGGNGYTF. CDR3 bases: TGTGCCAGCAACGCTGGGGGGAATGGCTACACCTTC.

The rearrangement uses TRBV27 and TRBJ2-1, with TRBD2 matching 7 bases. Unmatched junction bases numbered 9, after V lost 5 bases and J lost 5 bases. Germline-derived CDR1 and CDR2 are MNHEY and SMNVEV (reference sequence). CDR3 length equals 15 residues. Written as DNA, the CDR3 is TGTGCCAGCAGTCCGGGGTCGGGAGGCCACAATGAGCAGTTCTTC. Translated: CASSPGSGGHNEQFF.

This chain connects TRBV27 to TRBJ2-1; 9 bases line up with TRBD2. The V gene end was trimmed by 5 bases and the J gene end by 10 bases; junction bases not matched to a gene: 12. Germline CDR1 MNHEY, CDR2 SMNVEV (reference sequence). CDR3 length equals 15 residues. The CDR3 region has the DNA TGTGCCAGCAGTCCCGGGACTAGCATAACAGGGGAGCAGTTCTTC. It codes for CASSPGTSITGEQFF.